This T cell receptor (beta chain) was found in a study of cytomegalovirus exposure and HLA in healthy donors. Study-wide points: Some highly shared sequence variants likely arose as a pipeline artifact. Serostatus for CMV was the only available immune exposure information. Several top significant clusters appeared, in a later analysis, to be linked to common viral pathogens. The study put around 180 TCR beta chains on its list as cytomegalovirus-associated.

Primers for the PCR totalled 60 Vbeta and 13 Jbeta. TCRdb's table, derived via immunoSEQ multiplex PCR, lists solely in-frame clones and lacks some. The table records around 170,000 clones, approximately 79% of them present only once. Concerning this clone itself: Its antigen is currently unknown.

In germline, CDR1 is SGHDT, CDR2 YYEEEE. The V gene end was trimmed by 4 bases and the J gene end by 2 bases; junction bases not matched to a gene: 7. This CDR3 comprises 16 residues. The sequence was collected from a man between 35 and 55 years old in good health and CMV-seropositive. The chain couples TRBV5-6 to TRBJ2-2; 8 nucleotides agree with TRBD1. Sequenced input: PBMCs. The CDR3: CASSPGQGANTGELFF. In DNA form, the CDR3 reads TGTGCCAGCAGCCCCGGCCAGGGGGCAAACACCGGGGAGCTGTTTTTT.